These 15 T cell receptor beta chains came from one sample sequenced in a study of neurological immune-mediated disorders. As to time point: longitudinal time-point 1 (baseline). From the 5' RACE reads, TCRdb called clonotypes with MiXCR, one entry per CDR3 protein. This repertoire shows approximately 53,000 distinct CDR3 sequences, approximately 9.1% found once; its top ten account for 1.6%. What was sequenced was PBMCs. The source is a woman between 35 and 50 years old in good health.

This clonotype came up many times. The gene calls are TRBV5-1 and TRBJ2-3; 9 nucleotides agree with TRBD1. Losses at the gene ends were 4 bases for V and 4 bases for J; bases not matched to a gene: 13. The CDR3 is 17 amino acids. CDR1 is SGHRS and CDR2 is YFSETQ in the germline V gene. The DNA for the CDR3 is TGCGCCAGCAGCCCTGGGAGAGGACAGGGGACCGCAGATACGCAGTATTTT. It specifies CASSPGRGQGTADTQYF.

This clonotype occurred many times. V is TRBV7-2 and J is TRBJ2-1; D unclear. The CDR3 consists of 15 residues. Trimming left V 1 base short and J 0 bases short, with 7 bases between. CDR1 and CDR2 (germline): SGHTA, FQGNSA. The CDR3 is CASSLDPSSYNEQFF. CDR3 sequence (DNA): TGTGCCAGCAGCTTAGACCCGAGCTCCTACAATGAGCAGTTCTTC.

This clonotype was detected many times. The chain recombines TRBV10-3 with TRBJ2-1; D gene unclear. Between the trimmed V and J ends, which lost 5 bases and 3 bases, there was a span of 14 bases. Germline V CDR1 and CDR2: ENHRY, SYGVKD. This CDR3 is 15 amino acids long. The CDR3 nucleotides read TGTGCCATCAGTACCTCACCCCCGGGCTACAATGAGCAGTTCTTC. Its translation is CAISTSPPGYNEQFF.

This clonotype was counted ten times or more. The chain carries TRBV6-6 and TRBJ2-1; D might be TRBD1 (6 bases). The CDR3 totals 13 residues. In germline, CDR1 is MNHNY, CDR2 SVGAGI (reference sequence). V lost 10 bases, J lost 0 bases, and 10 bases lay in between. CDR3 in amino acids: CATRTASYNEQFF. In nucleotides, the CDR3 is TGTGCCACCCGGACAGCCTCCTACAATGAGCAGTTCTTC.

This clonotype has at least ten counts. The chain joins TRBV10-3 to TRBJ2-5; TRBD2 agrees at 9 bases. This CDR3 region has 19 residues. V dropped 4 bases and J dropped 1; count of bases not matched to a gene: 16. Looked up from germline, CDR1 is ENHRY and CDR2 is SYGVKD. CDR3 protein: CAISVSFEPAGGPQETQYF. For the CDR3, the DNA is TGTGCCATCAGTGTCTCCTTCGAGCCCGCGGGGGGGCCCCAAGAGACCCAGTACTTC.

This clonotype was seen repeatedly, ten times or more. The V and J genes are TRBV5-1 and TRBJ1-1, with 7 positions matching TRBD1. Per the germline V gene, CDR1 is SGHRS and CDR2 is YFSETQ. The CDR3 has 16 residues. J was trimmed by 4 bases and V by 3 bases; bases with no gene match: 12. The DNA for the CDR3 is TGCGCCAGCAGCTGGCGACAGGGAAGAGAAGTCACTGAAGCTTTCTTT. Encoded protein: CASSWRQGREVTEAFF. Together with reference TRBV5-1 and TRBJ1-1, the CDR3 gives the full variable domain: KAGVTQTPRYLIKTRGQQVTLSCSPISGHRSVSWYQQTPGQGLQFLFEYFSETQRNKGNFPGRFSGRQFSNSRSEMNVSTLELGDSALYLCASSWRQGREVTEAFFGQGTRLTVV.

V usage is TRBV5-1 and J usage is TRBJ2-3; TRBD1 matches at 7 bases. J gave up 5 bases and V 0 bases, and 6 bases lay outside the gene matches. CDR3 size: 15 residues. Germline assignment: CDR1 SGHRS and CDR2 YFSETQ. This CDR3 reads CASSLGGTDRDTQYF. DNA for the CDR3: TGCGCCAGCAGCTTGGGTGGGACAGACAGAGATACGCAGTATTTT.

This clonotype was seen repeatedly, ten times or more. The chain recombines TRBV12-3 or TRBV12-4 with TRBJ2-7; the D is unclear. The V and J ends lost 6 bases and 5 bases respectively, with 11 bases between them. This CDR3 is built from 12 residues. The CDR3 nucleotides read TGTGCCAGCAGCGTCGGACCCCACGAGCAGTACTTC. Its protein product is CASSVGPHEQYF.

This clonotype came up many times. This sequence joins TRBV6-6 and TRBJ1-6; no clear D. The CDR3 spans 19 residues. Germline V CDR1 and CDR2: MNHNY, SVGAGI (reference sequence). Trimming left V 0 bases short and J 1 base short, with 16 bases between. CDR3 sequence: CASSYSPRSIGSYNSPLHF. CDR3 nucleotide sequence: TGTGCCAGCAGTTACTCTCCCCGCAGCATAGGGTCCTATAATTCACCCCTCCACTTT.

This clonotype was seen at least ten times. The rearrangement links TRBV7-3 to TRBJ1-6; D might be TRBD1 (6 bases). This CDR3 region has 15 residues. Germline V gene lookup returns CDR1 SGHTA and CDR2 FQGTGA. The germline V and J ends were trimmed by 5 bases and 7 bases, with 15 bases remaining between them. The CDR3 coding sequence is TGTGCCAGCAGCCCGTGGGGGGGGCCGAATTCACCCCTCCACTTT. Translating it yields CASSPWGGPNSPLHF.

This clonotype was seen ten or more times. The rearrangement links TRBV7-6 to TRBJ1-3, with D hard to call. Germline-derived CDR1 and CDR2 are SGHVS and FNYEAQ. Trimming cost V 1 base and J 0 bases, with 13 bases left between them. The CDR3 runs to 17 residues. Here the CDR3 reads CASSLGLGEYSGNTIYF. The DNA for the CDR3 is TGTGCCAGCAGCTTAGGGCTCGGGGAGTACTCTGGAAACACCATATATTTT.

This clonotype was recorded many times. The rearrangement uses TRBV12-3 or TRBV12-4 and TRBJ2-1; 12 bases match TRBD2. The CDR3 contains 18 residues. The trim removed 1 base at V and 4 bases at J, leaving 8 bases unmatched. DNA for the CDR3: TGTGCCAGCAGTTTAGGACTAGCGGGGGTCTCGACATACAATGAGCAGTTCTTC. It codes for CASSLGLAGVSTYNEQFF.

This clonotype was found many times. The genes are TRBV29-1 and TRBJ2-5, with a possible D match to TRBD1 (7 bases). This CDR3 spans 12 amino acids. In germline, CDR1 is SQVTM, CDR2 ANQGSEA. Deletions cut 4 bases from V and 9 bases from J, with 15 bases between. The CDR3 protein is CSVGTGTGAQYF. CDR3 in DNA: TGCAGCGTTGGGACAGGAACGGGGGCCCAGTACTTC. The variable domain in full, completed from reference TRBV29-1 and TRBJ2-5, reads SAVISQKPSRDICQRGTSLTIQCQVDSQVTMMFWYRQQPGQSLTLIATANQGSEATYESGFVIDKFPISRPNLTFSTLTVSNMSPEDSSIYLCSVGTGTGAQYFGPGTRLLVL.

In its sample, this clonotype was seen many times. V is TRBV25-1 and J is TRBJ2-2; D unresolved. Germline CDR1 is MGHDK and CDR2 is SYGVNS. The CDR3 loop spans 13 amino acids. Trimming pared 0 bases from V and 7 bases from J, leaving 6 bases between. The CDR3 DNA follows: TGTGCCAGCAGTGAATATCGAGGCGGGGAGCTGTTTTTT. As protein: CASSEYRGGELFF.

This clonotype was seen repeatedly, ten times or more. The chain joins TRBV25-1 to TRBJ2-3; D possibly corresponds to TRBD1 (5 bases). The CDR3 length is 14 residues. Germline values: CDR1 MGHDK, CDR2 SYGVNS. Trimming removed 9 bases at V and 2 bases at J, with 15 bases between. CDR3 DNA: TGTGCCAGTTCCTCAGACAGACCCACAGATACGCAGTATTTT. Translation: CASSSDRPTDTQYF. Using reference TRBV25-1 and TRBJ2-3 for the parts outside the CDR3, the full variable domain is EADIYQTPRYLVIGTGKKITLECSQTMGHDKMYWYQQDPGMELHLIHYSYGVNSTEKGDLSSESTVSRIRTEHFPLTLESARPSHTSQYLCASSSDRPTDTQYFGPGTRLTVL.